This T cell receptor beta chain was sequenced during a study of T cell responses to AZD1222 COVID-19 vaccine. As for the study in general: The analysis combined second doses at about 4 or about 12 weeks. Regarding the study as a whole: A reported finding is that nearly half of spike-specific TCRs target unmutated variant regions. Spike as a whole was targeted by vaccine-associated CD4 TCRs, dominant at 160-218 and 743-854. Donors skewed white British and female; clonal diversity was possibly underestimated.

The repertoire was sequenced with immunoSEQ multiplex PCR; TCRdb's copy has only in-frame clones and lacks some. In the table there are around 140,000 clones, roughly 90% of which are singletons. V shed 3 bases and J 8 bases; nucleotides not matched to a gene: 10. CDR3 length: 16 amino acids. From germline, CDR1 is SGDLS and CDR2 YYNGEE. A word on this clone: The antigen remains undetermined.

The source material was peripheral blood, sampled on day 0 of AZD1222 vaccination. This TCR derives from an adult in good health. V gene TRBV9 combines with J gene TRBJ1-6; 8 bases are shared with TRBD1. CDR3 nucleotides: TGTGCCAGCAGCGCCGCAGGGGGCGGAAAAGATTCACCCCTCCACTTT. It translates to CASSAAGGGKDSPLHF.